This T cell receptor (beta chain) was sequenced for a study of blood T cell repertoires in COVID-19. Whole-study context: Both acute and convalescent COVID-19 samples were obtained from the United States, Italy and Spain. From T cells, B-cell-depleted T cells, or PBMCs came the material, which was cDNA or gDNA.

CDR3 size: 14 residues. V lost 7 bases to trimming and J lost 6 bases, with 19 bases between them. Germline CDR1 MDHEN, CDR2 SYDVKM. As originally analysed: For nucleated cells, counts were estimated from reference gene primer amplification. TCRdb keeps only in-frame clones here, not all; method: immunoSEQ multiplex PCR. D and trimming were read from the DNA, whereas the V and J calls and clone size are those reported in that table. Found here are 15,000 to 20,000 clones, nearly 90% of them singletons; the top ten hold about 12%. The chain has TRBV28 and TRBJ2-7; tentatively, D is TRBD2 (6 bases). Sequenced: peripheral blood. This TCR was sampled from a man in his 60s with active COVID-19. The chain's CDR3 is CASTPRGGVGEQYF. The DNA for the CDR3 is TGTGCCAGCACTCCCCGAGGAGGGGTGGGCGAGCAGTACTTC.